The source of this T cell receptor (beta chain) is a study of T cell responses to AZD1222 COVID-19 vaccine. General observations from the study: Variant regions that are unmutated are reportedly the target of nearly half of spike-specific TCRs. There were vaccine-associated CD4 TCRs across spike, dominant at 160-218 and 743-854. Every sample of the repertoires postdated the peak T cell response. Most donors were white British and more were female, and clonal diversity was possibly underestimated.

Sequencing was performed with immunoSEQ multiplex PCR; in TCRdb, only in-frame clones are kept and a portion is missing. The sample holds 75,000 to 100,000 clones, about 89% seen once. Concerning this clone: What it recognizes is unknown.

This CDR3 is built from 17 residues. V lost 0 bases and J lost 7, with 16 bases in between. Germline CDR1 reads SGHVS; CDR2 reads FQNEAQ. This receptor was identified in an adult in good health. The chain couples TRBV7-8 to TRBJ1-6, with D unresolved. The sequencing used peripheral blood, collected on day 0 of AZD1222 vaccination. In DNA, the CDR3 is TGTGCCAGCAGCTTAGCCCCCCAAGGCCCCAGGAATTCACCCCTCCACTTT. It is translated as CASSLAPQGPRNSPLHF. Based on the CDR3 plus reference TRBV7-8 and TRBJ1-6, the full variable domain is GAGVSQSPRYKVAKRGQDVALRCDPISGHVSLFWYQQALGQGPEFLTYFQNEAQLDKSGLPSDRFFAERPEGSVSTLKIQRTQQEDSAVYLCASSLAPQGPRNSPLHFGNGTRLTVT.